A selection of T cell receptor beta chains follows, all from one sample in a study of PD-1 blockade in classical Hodgkin lymphoma. The repertoire was sequenced with immunoSEQ multiplex PCR; TCRdb's copy has only in-frame clones and lacks some. Counted here are approximately 26,000 clones, about 74% occurring once; the ten biggest clones make up roughly 8%. The sample in question was peripheral blood mononuclear cells (PBMCs), obtained before the second cycle of nivolumab. The receptors stem from a human donor with classical Hodgkin lymphoma. The CDR3 runs from the conserved cysteine through the conserved F or W. The D gene is left open where the match is weak. Size is omitted from some rows. Given values are once, few, many or a class for expanded clones.

V,D,J,size,DNA,CDR3
TRBV28,TRBD2,TRBJ2-5,-,TGTGCCAGCAGTCACCTGGTGGTGGTAGCGGGAGGGCTGGGGACCCAGTACTTC,CASSHLVVVAGGLGTQYF
TRBV2,-,TRBJ1-3,-,TGTGCCAGCAGTGATGTGGGGGATGGCACCATATATTTT,CASSDVGDGTIYF
TRBV28,TRBD2,TRBJ2-4,-,TGTGCCAGCAGTTTAGGCAGCGGGGCCTTTCTAGCCAAAAACATTCAGTACTTC,CASSLGSGAFLAKNIQYF
TRBV4-1,TRBD2,TRBJ2-2,-,TGCGCCAGCAGATGGACTAGCGGGAGCGGGGAGCTGTTTTTT,CASRWTSGSGELFF
TRBV4-1,-,TRBJ1-3,-,TGCGCCAGCAGCCAAGTACAGGGCATGACAGAGAGAAACACCATATATTTT,CASSQVQGMTERNTIYF
TRBV5-1,TRBD1,TRBJ2-3,-,TGCGCCAGCAGCCCCGGACAGGCCACAGATACGCAGTATTTT,CASSPGQATDTQYF
TRBV4-2,-,TRBJ1-1,few,TGTGCCAGCAGCCAAGGGAGCGGGGGGTCTGAAGCTTTCTTT,CASSQGSGGSEAFF
TRBV2,-,TRBJ1-1,-,TGTGCCAGCAGTTACGACGGTGAAGCTTTCTTT,CASSYDGEAFF
TRBV7-3,TRBD1,TRBJ2-6,-,TGTGCCAGCAGCGCGGGACAGGCTTCCGGGGCCAACGTCCTGACTTTC,CASSAGQASGANVLTF
TRBV5-1,TRBD1,TRBJ2-7,-,TGCGCCAGCAGCTTCGCCGGGACAGGGCCCGTCGAGCAGTACTTC,CASSFAGTGPVEQYF
TRBV4-1,-,TRBJ2-3,-,TGCGCCAGCAGTCCGCGTGGCCCCCCAGATACGCAGTATTTT,CASSPRGPPDTQYF
TRBV5-1,TRBD2,TRBJ2-1,-,TGCGCCAGCAGCTTGTCGGGAGGGACCTACAATGAGCAGTTCTTC,CASSLSGGTYNEQFF
TRBV7-8,-,TRBJ2-7,few,TGTGCCAGCAGCTTAGCGATACTTTTTTGGGAGCCCTACGAGCAGTACTTC,CASSLAILFWEPYEQYF
TRBV16,-,TRBJ1-1,few,TGTGCCAGCAGCCAATTGAGGAACACTGAAGCTTTCTTT,CASSQLRNTEAFF
TRBV5-1,-,TRBJ1-6,few,TGCGCCAGCAGCTTGTTGGAGACGATGCGATCACCCCTCCACTTT,CASSLLETMRSPLHF
TRBV9,-,TRBJ1-6,once,TGTGCCAGCAGCGTAGTCCCAGATTCACCCCTCCACTTT,CASSVVPDSPLHF
TRBV4-1,-,TRBJ1-2,-,TGCGCCAGCAGCCTCCGTCGGGAACTTAACTATGGCTACACCTTC,CASSLRRELNYGYTF
TRBV20-1,-,TRBJ2-5,-,TGCAGTACGACGTCAGGAGAGACCCAGTACTTC,CSTTSGETQYF
TRBV9,TRBD2,TRBJ2-5,-,TGTGCCAGCAGTGCCTCCGGGACTAGCGAAGAGACCCAGTACTTC,CASSASGTSEETQYF
TRBV10-2,TRBD2,TRBJ2-3,-,TGCGCCAGCAGCCTTTCGGGGACTAGCGGGTTTAGCACAGATACGCAGTATTTT,CASSLSGTSGFSTDTQYF
TRBV9,TRBD1,TRBJ2-1,-,TGTGCCAGCAGCGTAGAAGGACAGGGGGCCCATGAGCAGTTCTTC,CASSVEGQGAHEQFF
TRBV6-1,-,TRBJ1-1,once,TGTGCCAGCAGTGAAGTGGCCGGGCCCAACACTGAAGCTTTCTTT,CASSEVAGPNTEAFF
TRBV21-1,-,TRBJ2-1,-,TGTGCCAGCGGTCGAGGGACTAGCGGGCCTCTGGAGCAGTTCTTC,CASGRGTSGPLEQFF
TRBV6-5,-,TRBJ2-3,-,TGTGCCAGCAGGCTAGCGACGCGCACAGATACGCAGTATTTT,CASRLATRTDTQYF
TRBV28,TRBD2,TRBJ2-1,few,TGTGCCAGCAGTCCCACTAGCGGGAGCTACAATGAGCAGTTCTTC,CASSPTSGSYNEQFF
TRBV7-3,TRBD2,TRBJ2-1,once,TGTGCCAGCAGCTTAAATCCAGCGGGGGACAATGAGCAGTTCTTC,CASSLNPAGDNEQFF
TRBV2,TRBD1,TRBJ2-7,once,TGTGCCAGCAGTGACCGACAGGGATCCTACGAGCAGTACTTC,CASSDRQGSYEQYF
TRBV5-8,-,TRBJ1-1,-,TGTGCCAGCAGCTTGGGTTTGGGGGGTGGTGTTCGAGCTTTCTTT,CASSLGLGGGVRAFF
TRBV5-1,-,TRBJ2-7,medium-sized,TGCGCCAGCAAAGAGGGGGGGTCCTACGAGCAGTACTTC,CASKEGGSYEQYF
TRBV7-9,TRBD2,TRBJ2-1,-,TGTGCCAGCAGCTCTAGCGGGAATGGCCACAATGAGCAGTTCTTC,CASSSSGNGHNEQFF
TRBV7-3,-,TRBJ2-6,-,TGTGCCAGCAGCTTAATGGCTGGGGCCAACGTCCTGACTTTC,CASSLMAGANVLTF
TRBV5-1,-,TRBJ2-3,few,TGCGCCAGCAGCTTGGCTGGGCGGAGCACAGATACGCAGTATTTT,CASSLAGRSTDTQYF
TRBV5-1,-,TRBJ2-2,-,TGCGCCAGCAGCTTGGCGCGAAACACCGGGGAGCTGTTTTTT,CASSLARNTGELFF
TRBV11-2,-,TRBJ2-1,-,TGTGCCAGCAGCTTAGATTGGGCTAGCGACAATGAGCAGTTCTTC,CASSLDWASDNEQFF
TRBV6-1,TRBD1,TRBJ2-3,-,TGTGCCAGCAGTGAAACCACAGGGGGCTCGGATACGCAGTATTTT,CASSETTGGSDTQYF
TRBV7-3,-,TRBJ2-2,-,TGTGCCAGCAGCGCGTTAGGGAGCACCGGGGAGCTGTTTTTT,CASSALGSTGELFF
TRBV30,TRBD1,TRBJ2-3,-,TGTGCCTGGAGCTCGCGAGGGACGGGACAGGGCCTTAGGAATACGCAGTATTTT,CAWSSRGTGQGLRNTQYF
TRBV5-4,-,TRBJ2-7,-,TGTGCCAGCAGCTTGGGATTAGGGGCCTACGAGCAGTACTTC,CASSLGLGAYEQYF
TRBV6-1,-,TRBJ1-3,-,TGTGCCAGCAGTGTTTTCTGGGGTACTGGAAACACCATATATTTT,CASSVFWGTGNTIYF
TRBV5-1,-,TRBJ2-6,once,TGCGCCAGCAGCTCAGGGAAGACATATGGGTCTGGGGCCAACGTCCTGACTTTC,CASSSGKTYGSGANVLTF
TRBV6-1,-,TRBJ1-1,-,TGTGCCAGCAGTGAAGCGCTTCGGAATAAAGCGGGGGGCACTGAAGCTTTCTTT,CASSEALRNKAGGTEAFF
TRBV10-2,-,TRBJ2-1,-,TGCGCCAGCAGGGGGGGAGTAGGATCCTACAATGAGCAGTTCTTC,CASRGGVGSYNEQFF
TRBV9,-,TRBJ1-5,few,TGTGCCAGCAGCTCAGCAGGGGTTGGCAATCAGCCCCAGCATTTT,CASSSAGVGNQPQHF
TRBV5-1,-,TRBJ2-6,-,TGCGCCAGCAGCTTGGTTGTCCCGATGGACGTTTTCCCCTCTGGGGCCAACGTCCTGACTTTC,CASSLVVPMDVFPSGANVLTF
TRBV5-1,TRBD2,TRBJ2-7,-,TGCGCCAGCAGCCAGCTAGCGGGAGTTCCCTACGAGCAGTACTTC,CASSQLAGVPYEQYF
TRBV11-3,-,TRBJ2-3,-,TGTGCCAGCAGCCTACGGGGCACAGATACGCAGTATTTT,CASSLRGTDTQYF
TRBV2,-,TRBJ1-5,-,TGTGCCAGCATGGGACTTAGAGGAAATCAGCCCCAGCATTTT,CASMGLRGNQPQHF
TRBV30,-,TRBJ2-1,-,TGTGCCTGGAGTGTTGTAGGCAATGAGCAGTTCTTC,CAWSVVGNEQFF
TRBV6-5,-,TRBJ1-3,once,TGTGCCAGCAGCAGGGGTTCGGGAAACACCATATATTTT,CASSRGSGNTIYF
TRBV7-9,TRBD1,TRBJ2-7,-,TGTGCCAGCAGCCTGGGACAGGGGGACGAGCAGTACTTC,CASSLGQGDEQYF
TRBV5-1,TRBD2,TRBJ2-7,-,TGCGCCAGCAGCCTCGGCGGACTAGCTGATAGCGAGCAGTACTTC,CASSLGGLADSEQYF
TRBV11-2,-,TRBJ1-2,-,TGTGCCAGCAGCTTATACGGCTCCCCCGGGCCGAACTATGGCTACACCTTC,CASSLYGSPGPNYGYTF
TRBV7-2,-,TRBJ1-1,-,TGTGCCAGCAGCTCCCATATGAACACTGAAGCTTTCTTT,CASSSHMNTEAFF
TRBV6-6,-,TRBJ2-4,-,TGTGCCAGCAGTTACGACGGTTTAAAAAACATTCAGTACTTC,CASSYDGLKNIQYF